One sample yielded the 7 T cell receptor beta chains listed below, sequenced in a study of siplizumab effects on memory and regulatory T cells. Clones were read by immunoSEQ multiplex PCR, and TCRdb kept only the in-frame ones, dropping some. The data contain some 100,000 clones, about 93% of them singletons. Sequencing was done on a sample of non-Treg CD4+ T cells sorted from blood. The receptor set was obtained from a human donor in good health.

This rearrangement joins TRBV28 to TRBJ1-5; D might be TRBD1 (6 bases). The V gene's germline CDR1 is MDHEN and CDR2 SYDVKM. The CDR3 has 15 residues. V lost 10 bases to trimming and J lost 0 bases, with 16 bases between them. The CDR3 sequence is CATQGWENSNQPQHF. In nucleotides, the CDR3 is TGTGCCACCCAGGGGTGGGAAAATAGCAATCAGCCCCAGCATTTT.

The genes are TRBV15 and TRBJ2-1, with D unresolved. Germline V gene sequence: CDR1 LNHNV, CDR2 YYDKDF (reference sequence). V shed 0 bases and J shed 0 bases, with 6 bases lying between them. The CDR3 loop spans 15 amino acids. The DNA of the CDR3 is TGTGCCACCAGCAGAGATACCAACTCCTACAATGAGCAGTTCTTC. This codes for CATSRDTNSYNEQFF.

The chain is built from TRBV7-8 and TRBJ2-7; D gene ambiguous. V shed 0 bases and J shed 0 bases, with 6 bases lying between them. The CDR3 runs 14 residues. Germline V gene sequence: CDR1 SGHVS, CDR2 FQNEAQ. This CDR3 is CASSLAGSSYEQYF. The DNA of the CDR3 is TGTGCCAGCAGCTTAGCGGGCAGCTCCTACGAGCAGTACTTC. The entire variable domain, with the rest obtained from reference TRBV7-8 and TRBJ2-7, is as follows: GAGVSQSPRYKVAKRGQDVALRCDPISGHVSLFWYQQALGQGPEFLTYFQNEAQLDKSGLPSDRFFAERPEGSVSTLKIQRTQQEDSAVYLCASSLAGSSYEQYFGPGTRLTVT.

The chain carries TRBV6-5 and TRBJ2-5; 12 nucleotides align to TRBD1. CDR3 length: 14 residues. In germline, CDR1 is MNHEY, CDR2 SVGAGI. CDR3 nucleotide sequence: TGTGCTAGTGGTCGGGACAGGGGGCGGGAGACCCAGTACTTC. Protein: CASGRDRGRETQYF.

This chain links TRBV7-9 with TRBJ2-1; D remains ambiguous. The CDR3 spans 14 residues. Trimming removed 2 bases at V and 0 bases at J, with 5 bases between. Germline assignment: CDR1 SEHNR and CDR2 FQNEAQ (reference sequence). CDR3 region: CASSLTHSYNEQFF. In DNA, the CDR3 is TGTGCCAGCAGCTTAACCCACTCCTACAATGAGCAGTTCTTC.

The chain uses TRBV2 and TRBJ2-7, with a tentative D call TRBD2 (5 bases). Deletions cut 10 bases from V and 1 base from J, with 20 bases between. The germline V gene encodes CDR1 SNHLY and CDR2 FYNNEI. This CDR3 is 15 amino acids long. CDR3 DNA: TGTGCCACCAACTCGAGGGCGGGCCGATCCTACGAGCAGTACTTC. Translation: CATNSRAGRSYEQYF.

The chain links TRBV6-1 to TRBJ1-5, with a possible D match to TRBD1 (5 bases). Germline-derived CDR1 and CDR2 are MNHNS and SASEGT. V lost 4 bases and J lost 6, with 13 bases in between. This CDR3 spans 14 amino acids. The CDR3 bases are TGTGCCAGCAGTGGTGGGGCTGGGTTTCAGCCCCAGCATTTT. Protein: CASSGGAGFQPQHF.